This is a list of T cell receptor beta chains from one sample in a study of T-cell memory formation after mild COVID-19. A single record per CDR3 protein comes from TCRdb applying MiXCR to the 5' RACE reads. The table includes approximately 500,000 distinct CDR3 sequences, around a quarter detected once. The sequenced sample was PBMCs or a T cell subset sorted from them (not recorded which). The origin of the receptors is an adult woman who had mild COVID-19 (a few samples of this study predate the infection). Cell type and time point are not known. The CDR3 runs from the conserved cysteine through the conserved F or W. Fields, in order: D gene, V gene, J gene, clone size, CDR3 DNA, CDR3 protein. A D gene is named only where the DNA matches it firmly. Part of the rows lack a size; the others show once, few, many or a class for expanded clones.

NA	TRBV10-3	TRBJ1-4	few	TGTGCCATCAGTGAGTCCCCGGGAGCAACTAATGAAAAACTGTTTTTT	CAISESPGATNEKLFF
TRBD2	TRBV20-1	TRBJ2-5	few	TGCAGTGCTAGTGGCGGGAGGGCCTTAGAGACCCAGTACTTC	CSASGGRALETQYF
TRBD1	TRBV5-1	TRBJ1-1	NA	TGCGCCAGCAGCTTGCGGACAGGGTGGAACACTGAAGCTTTCTTT	CASSLRTGWNTEAFF
NA	TRBV7-8	TRBJ2-1	few	TGTGCCAGCCGCCTGGGGCACCGGAACGAGCAGTTCTTC	CASRLGHRNEQFF
TRBD2	TRBV2	TRBJ2-7	NA	TGTGCCAGCAGCTACATAGCGGGGAACGAGCAGTACTTC	CASSYIAGNEQYF
TRBD2	TRBV9	TRBJ2-1	NA	TGTGCCAGCAGCGTAGTTTCAGGAGGGCGGGGGGCCTACAATGAGCAGTTCTTC	CASSVVSGGRGAYNEQFF
NA	TRBV12-3/TRBV12-4	TRBJ1-2	NA	TGTGCCAGCAGGGACGAGGGCAACTATGGCTACACCTTC	CASRDEGNYGYTF
NA	TRBV6-1	TRBJ2-1	few	TGTGCCAGCAGTCAACCACTAGGGGGATACAATGAGCAGTTCTTC	CASSQPLGGYNEQFF
TRBD1	TRBV11-2	TRBJ1-1	NA	TGTGCCAGCAGCTTAGGGACAGGGCGATACACTGAAGCTTTCTTT	CASSLGTGRYTEAFF
NA	TRBV15	TRBJ2-5	NA	TGTGCCACCAGCAGAGATGAGGGACTCCAAGAGACCCAGTACTTC	CATSRDEGLQETQYF
TRBD1	TRBV7-2	TRBJ2-2	NA	TGTGCCAGCAGCAAGCGGGACAGGGGAAGGACCGGGGAGCTGTTTTTT	CASSKRDRGRTGELFF
NA	TRBV7-2	TRBJ2-4	once	TGTGCCAGCAGCCTATCGGAGGGCCGAGGAAACATTCAGTACTTC	CASSLSEGRGNIQYF
TRBD2	TRBV7-9	TRBJ2-1	few	TGTGCCAGCAGCTTAGCGGCGGGGGGGTACAATGAGCAGTTCTTC	CASSLAAGGYNEQFF
NA	TRBV7-8	TRBJ2-3	NA	TGTGCCAGCAGCTTATTTCCTGACGATACGCAGTATTTT	CASSLFPDDTQYF
NA	TRBV5-1	TRBJ2-7	NA	TGCGCCAGCAGCTTAGGAAGAGGGGTCCACGAGCAGTACTTC	CASSLGRGVHEQYF
TRBD1	TRBV13	TRBJ2-5	NA	TGTGCCAGCAGCTTGGGACAGGGCTTCCCAGAGACCCAGTACTTC	CASSLGQGFPETQYF
NA	TRBV5-1	TRBJ1-4	NA	TGCGCCAGCAGCTTGACCCTGCTGCCGACAGTAGGAGAAAAACTGTTTTTT	CASSLTLLPTVGEKLFF
TRBD1	TRBV29-1	TRBJ2-7	NA	TGCAGCGCATGGACAGGCTACGAGCAGTACTTC	CSAWTGYEQYF
TRBD2	TRBV7-6	TRBJ2-3	few	TGTGCCAGCAGCTTAGGTCCAGCGGGGGTTGGGGATACGCAGTATTTT	CASSLGPAGVGDTQYF
NA	TRBV3-1	TRBJ1-6	NA	TGTGCCAGCAGCCGAGGACGGACTGAGAATTCACCCCTCCACTTT	CASSRGRTENSPLHF
NA	TRBV6-2/TRBV6-3	TRBJ2-5	few	TGTGCCAGCAGTTACGCCCCGAGACCGGCACCGAGTCGGAAGACCCAGTACTTC	CASSYAPRPAPSRKTQYF
TRBD1	TRBV5-1	TRBJ2-2	few	TGCGCCAGCAGCTACGCCGGGACAGGGGAATTCACCGGGGAGCTGTTTTTT	CASSYAGTGEFTGELFF
NA	TRBV5-1	TRBJ1-2	NA	TGCGCCAGCAGCCCTGGGGGTATGGACTATGGCTACACCTTC	CASSPGGMDYGYTF
TRBD2	TRBV5-4	TRBJ2-5	NA	TGTGCCAGCAGCCCTTCGACTAGCGGGGGGCGGGAGACCCAGTACTTC	CASSPSTSGGRETQYF
NA	TRBV28	TRBJ2-1	few	TGTGCCAGCAGTGCACGGGTCATTGTCCCCGAGTGGTCCTACAATGAGCAGTTCTTC	CASSARVIVPEWSYNEQFF
TRBD1	TRBV7-2	TRBJ2-2	many	TGTGCCAGCAGCTTACTATTCCACCCCGACAGGGCGGGCACCGGGGAGCTGTTTTTT	CASSLLFHPDRAGTGELFF
NA	TRBV2	TRBJ1-5	few	TGTGCCAGCGACGCGGGGGCCAATCAGCCCCAGCATTTT	CASDAGANQPQHF
NA	TRBV5-1	TRBJ2-7	many	TGCGCCAGCAGCCTTGACCCTTCGACAGGCTACGAGCAGTACTTC	CASSLDPSTGYEQYF
NA	TRBV9	TRBJ2-6	NA	TGTGCCAGCAGCTTAGGGGCTGCTAGCTCTGGGGCCAACGTCCTGACTTTC	CASSLGAASSGANVLTF
TRBD1	TRBV5-6	TRBJ2-4	few	TGTGCCAGCGGGACAGGGGGTTACATTCAGTACTTC	CASGTGGYIQYF
NA	TRBV5-1	TRBJ1-5	few	TGCGCCAGCAGCTTGTCAGGGGCGGGTGATCAGCCCCAGCATTTT	CASSLSGAGDQPQHF